What follows is one T cell receptor (beta chain) and its context. Its antigen is not identified. PCR involved 60 Vbeta and 13 Jbeta primers. Sequencing was performed with immunoSEQ multiplex PCR; in TCRdb, only in-frame clones are kept and a portion is missing. The sample contains about 190,000 clones, around 84% of which appear only once. The CDR3 consists of 16 residues. The germline V gene encodes CDR1 MNHNS and CDR2 SASEGT. The V and J ends lost 2 bases and 2 bases respectively, with 15 bases between them. This sample is drawn from a study of cytomegalovirus exposure and HLA in healthy donors. Turning to the study itself: Unique TCR beta sequences numbering approximately 120 million came from some 200 million T cells in an earlier analysis. From donors who were HLA-typed, an early data release held approximately 91 million unique TCRs.

General study findings and limits: In a later analysis, specific HLA alleles were associated with around 17,000 TCR beta sequences at a 0.05 false discovery rate. Most TCRs appeared rarely, but some public TCRs recurred in many donors.

V usage is TRBV6-1 and J usage is TRBJ2-5; tentative D call: TRBD2 (5 bases). This TCR was sampled from a man aged 35 to 55 in good health and CMV-seropositive. Sequenced input: PBMCs. CDR3 sequence reads: CASSELGSERQETQYF. CDR3 nucleotide sequence: TGTGCCAGCAGTGAATTGGGTAGCGAGAGGCAAGAGACCCAGTACTTC.